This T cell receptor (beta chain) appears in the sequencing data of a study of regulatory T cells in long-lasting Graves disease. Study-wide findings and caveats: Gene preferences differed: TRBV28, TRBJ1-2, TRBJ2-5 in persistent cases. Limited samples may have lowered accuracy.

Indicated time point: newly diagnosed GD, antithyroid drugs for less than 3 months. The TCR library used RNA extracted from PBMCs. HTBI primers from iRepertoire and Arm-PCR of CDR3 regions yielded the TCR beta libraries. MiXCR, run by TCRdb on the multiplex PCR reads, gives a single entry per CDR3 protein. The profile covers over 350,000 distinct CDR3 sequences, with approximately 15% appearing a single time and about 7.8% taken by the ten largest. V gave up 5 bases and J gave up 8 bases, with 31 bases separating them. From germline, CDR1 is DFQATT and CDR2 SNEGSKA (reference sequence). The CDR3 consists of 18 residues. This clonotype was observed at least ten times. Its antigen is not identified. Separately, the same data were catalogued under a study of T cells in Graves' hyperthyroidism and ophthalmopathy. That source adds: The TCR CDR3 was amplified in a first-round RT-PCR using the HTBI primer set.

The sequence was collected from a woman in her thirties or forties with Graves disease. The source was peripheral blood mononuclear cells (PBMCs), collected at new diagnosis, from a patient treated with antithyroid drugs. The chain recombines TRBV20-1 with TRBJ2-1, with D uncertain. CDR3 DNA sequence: TGCAGTGCTTACCTTGAAGAGCTCCGGGCCCAATCGGGCGATGAGCAGTTCTTC. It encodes CSAYLEELRAQSGDEQFF.